This T cell receptor (beta chain) derives from a study of cytomegalovirus exposure and HLA in healthy donors. Looking at the study overall: HLA-typed donors contributed around 88 million unique TCRs, which were held in an early data release. Of several hundred genotyped donors, more than 75% grouped in the Caucasian-associated ancestry cluster.

This CDR3 has 18 amino acids. CDR1 is ENHRY, CDR2 SYGVKD, per germline. The V gene end was trimmed by 6 bases and the J gene end by 4 bases; junction bases not matched to a gene: 9. Primers for the PCR totalled 60 Vbeta and 13 Jbeta. Sequencing used immunoSEQ multiplex PCR; TCRdb keeps in-frame clones, though not all of them. This sample's clone table lists roughly 190,000 clones. As regards this clone: Its antigen is unidentified.

Study-wide points: Through in vitro validation, three CMV-associated chains were shown to be specific for CMV antigens.

The clonotype comes from a woman between 18 and 29 years old in good health and CMV-seropositive. Material: PBMCs. V and J are TRBV10-3 and TRBJ2-2; the match to TRBD2 covers 15 bases. This chain's CDR3 is CAIRTGLAGGTGTGELFF. CDR3 DNA: TGTGCCATCAGGACGGGACTAGCGGGGGGAACTGGCACCGGGGAGCTGTTTTTT.